A single sample gave rise to the 13 T cell receptor beta chains below, sequenced in a study of naive and memory T cell subsets. The SP2 primer and nested alpha and beta constant region primers amplified ligated cDNA in four rounds. TCRdb processed the 5' RACE reads anew with MiXCR; each CDR3 protein has one entry. Altogether 55,000 to 70,000 distinct CDR3 sequences are present, about 7.1% being singletons, with the ten largest covering about 8.9%. A UMI-containing oligonucleotide was joined by 3' ligation to the TCR cDNA template. The receptors derive from a female donor in good health.

There are many counts of this clonotype. This chain links TRBV6-5 with TRBJ1-4; 7 bases fit TRBD1. Per the germline V gene, CDR1 is MNHEY and CDR2 is SVGAGI. The CDR3 runs 15 residues. V was clipped by 6 bases and J by 7 bases; unmatched bases: 11. CDR3 nucleotides: TGTGCCAGCAGCCGGAATCGACAGGGAGGTGAAAAACTGTTTTTT. Translated, it gives CASSRNRQGGEKLFF.

This clonotype was counted many times. The CDR3 is CASTSDRSSYNEQFF. Written as DNA, the CDR3 is TGTGCCAGCACCTCCGACAGAAGCTCCTACAATGAGCAGTTCTTC. The rearrangement joins TRBV6-5 to TRBJ2-1, with TRBD1 as a possible D gene (5 bases). In germline, CDR1 is MNHEY, CDR2 SVGAGI. This CDR3 has 15 amino acids. V shed 7 bases and J shed 0 bases, with 13 bases lying between them.

This chain joins TRBV7-9 and TRBJ1-1; D remains unclear. This CDR3 has 16 amino acids. V shed 5 bases and J shed 3 bases, with 19 bases lying between them. Germline CDR1 is SEHNR and CDR2 is FQNEAQ (reference sequence). The CDR3 DNA reads as TGTGCCAGCAGCCCGCACTTTGGGGATTGGTACACTGAAGCTTTCTTT. Translating it yields CASSPHFGDWYTEAFF.

A few counts support this clonotype. A junction boundary mismatches the germline segment, possibly from a read error. The chain has TRBV7-9 and TRBJ1-2; D gene uncertain. The V gene's germline CDR1 is SEHNR and CDR2 FQNEAQ (reference sequence). The CDR3 runs 14 residues. In DNA, the CDR3 is TGTGCCAGCAGTCCACGGGAGTACAACTATGGCGACACCTTC. Its translation: CASSPREYNYGDTF.

This clonotype was observed a few times. The CDR3 spells CASSQGRAETQYF. Here the CDR3 DNA reads TGTGCCAGCTCACAAGGACGAGCGGAGACCCAGTACTTC. The chain has TRBV18 and TRBJ2-5; D uncertain. The CDR3 contains 13 residues. From germline, CDR1 is KGHSH and CDR2 LQKENI. Trimming removed 4 bases from V and 5 bases from J, with 11 bases in between.

In this sample, this clonotype turned up a few times. This chain connects TRBV19 to TRBJ1-1; D is unresolved. Trimming cost V 7 bases and J 6 bases, with 21 bases left between them. The CDR3 sequence is 15 residues long. CDR1 is LNHDA, CDR2 SQIVND, per germline (reference sequence). CDR3 bases: TGTGCCAGTACCCCCCAAGTAGCAGTCAGGTCTGAAGCTTTCTTT. Its protein is CASTPQVAVRSEAFF.

The chain links TRBV25-1 to TRBJ2-7; D gene unclear. V was trimmed by 2 bases and J by 4 bases, leaving 9 bases between them. The CDR3 covers 13 residues. Looked up from germline, CDR1 is MGHDK and CDR2 is SYGVNS. The CDR3 here is CASSEDILYEQYF. The CDR3 DNA reads as TGTGCCAGCAGTGAAGACATTTTATACGAGCAGTACTTC.

The chain employs TRBV3-1 and TRBJ2-2; 8 bases align to TRBD1. The CDR3 has 16 amino acids. CDR1 and CDR2 from the germline V gene are LGHDT and YNNKEL (reference sequence). With 1 base clipped from V and 5 bases from J, the junction kept 6 bases outside the gene matches. The CDR3 region has the DNA TGTGCCAGCAGCCAAGGGACAGGGATGAGGACCGGGGAGCTGTTTTTT. Its protein product is CASSQGTGMRTGELFF.

The rearrangement links TRBV27 to TRBJ1-3; 8 nucleotides line up with TRBD1. The germline V gene has CDR1 MNHEY and CDR2 SMNVEV (reference sequence). J gave up 2 bases and V 3 bases, and 3 bases lay outside the gene matches. This CDR3 has 15 residues. CDR3 sequence: CASSLTGVAGNTIYF. As DNA, the CDR3 is TGTGCCAGCAGTTTGACAGGGGTGGCTGGAAACACCATATATTTT.

This chain uses TRBV3-1 with TRBJ1-1, with no clear D. The germline CDR1 and CDR2 sequences are LGHDT and YNNKEL (reference sequence). V dropped 4 bases and J dropped 2 bases, with 14 bases sitting between them. CDR3 size: 15 residues. The CDR3 nucleotides are TGTGCCAGCAGCCCGACGCCCCGGGCCAACACTGAAGCTTTCTTT. It encodes CASSPTPRANTEAFF.

Ten or more counts support this clonotype. The V and J genes are TRBV11-2 and TRBJ2-3; D perhaps matches TRBD1 (6 bases). The CDR3 runs to 13 residues. The germline V and J ends were trimmed by 5 bases and 5 bases, with 11 bases remaining between them. CDR1 is SGHAT, CDR2 FQNNGV, per germline. The CDR3 protein is CASSLTGEDTQYF. CDR3 DNA sequence: TGTGCCAGCAGCCTGACAGGAGAAGATACGCAGTATTTT.

This clonotype was seen ten or more times. V usage is TRBV6-5 and J usage is TRBJ1-5; 7 bases are shared with TRBD1. Germline loops: CDR1 MNHEY, CDR2 SVGAGI. The CDR3 consists of 15 residues. The V and J ends lost 3 bases and 3 bases, in that order; junction bases with no gene match: 5. In DNA, the CDR3 is TGTGCCAGCAGTTATTCAGGGGGTGCCAATCAGCCCCAGCATTTT. Residues: CASSYSGGANQPQHF.

This clonotype was observed a single time. One junction end does not reproduce the germline sequence, and a read error may be involved. The rearrangement joins TRBV5-4 to TRBJ2-1, with D perhaps TRBD1 (5 bases). Germline CDR1 and CDR2: SGHNT and YYREEE (reference sequence). The CDR3 runs 14 residues. The CDR3 nucleotides read TGTGTCAGCAGCTTGGGGCAGGCCGAGAATGAGCAGTTCTTC. Translation gives CVSSLGQAENEQFF.